The TCR beta chain under discussion was sequenced for a study of T-cell reconstitution after alpha-beta-depleted transplantation in children. Study-level findings and limits: From newly produced T cells came most of the T-cell counts and diversity one year after transplant.

This clonotype has a count of ten or more. Its cognate antigen is unknown. Using unique molecular identifiers, the investigators prepared the TCRbeta library. TCRdb reprocessed the PCR reads via MiXCR and lists one record per CDR3 protein. The sample consists of 200,000 to 250,000 distinct CDR3 sequences, under 9.5% of them appearing once. Per the germline V gene, CDR1 is MGHDK and CDR2 is SYGVNS. With V trimmed by 2 bases and J by 3 bases, 9 bases remained unmatched. This CDR3 spans 17 amino acids. The receptor was isolated from a male patient between 10 and 17 years old who had a stem cell transplant for acute lymphoblastic leukemia, so the T cells may come from the graft donor. V gene TRBV25-1 combines with J gene TRBJ1-2, with 10 bases that match TRBD1. Sample: PBMCs, mostly from graft donor cells, taken 180 days after TCRalphabeta/CD19-depleted stem cell transplant. CDR3 in amino acids: CASSESRQGASYYGYTF. CDR3 nucleotide sequence: TGTGCCAGCAGTGAAAGTAGACAGGGGGCCTCCTACTATGGCTACACCTTC.